This T cell receptor beta chain comes out of a study of CD8 T cells in ankylosing spondylitis. Germline V gene data show CDR1 as LGHNA and CDR2 as YNFKEQ. Trimming stripped 2 bases from V and 5 bases from J, with 7 bases between. The CDR3 has 13 amino acids. Many counts were recorded for this clonotype. The target antigen is unknown. TCRdb passed the 5' RACE reads through MiXCR, listing each CDR3 protein once. The sample holds roughly 250,000 distinct CDR3 sequences, roughly 8.6% seen once. Findings and caveats of the study: Typical of ankylosing spondylitis blood, it appeared, was a TCR beta motif of fewer than 10 highly homologous variants.

Sequenced material: blood, either unsorted or a sorted T cell fraction (not recorded which). This clonotype originated in a male donor with ankylosing spondylitis or in good health (not recorded which). The chain uses TRBV4-2 and TRBJ2-1; D unresolved. The CDR3 sequence: CASSQLLDNEQFF. CDR3 nucleotide sequence: TGTGCCAGCAGCCAATTGTTGGACAATGAGCAGTTCTTC.